This T cell receptor (beta chain) was recorded in a study of a mutant IDH1 vaccine in newly diagnosed glioma. The overall study: Previous treatment comprised radiotherapy, temozolomide, or both, mostly both. Weeks 35 and 47 hosted visits V12 and V13, respectively. Study-wide results and caveats: With respect to changes in top peripheral T cell clonotypes, pseudoprogression seemed unrelated.

The method was immunoSEQ multiplex PCR; TCRdb's version includes in-frame clones alone and lacks a portion of them. This table holds 35,000 to 50,000 clones, approximately 80% found once. About this clone: Its antigen is currently unknown.

Germline CDR1 reads GTSNPN; CDR2 reads SVGIG (reference sequence). V dropped 3 bases and J dropped 14 bases, with 17 bases sitting between them. This CDR3 spans 13 amino acids. This sample's time point: week 35, safety follow-up. All doses held 300 ug of mutant IDH1 20-mer peptide, with topical imiquimod. This TCR came from a woman aged 45 to 65 with glioma. The input for sequencing was PBMCs, taken from a glioma patient whose treatment included an IDH1 peptide vaccine. The rearrangement links TRBV30 to TRBJ1-6; D call uncertain. Here the CDR3 DNA reads TGTGCCTGGAGCGAACCTGGAGGAGTGTCCCTCCACTTT. It codes for CAWSEPGGVSLHF.